Given below is one T cell receptor beta chain in context. This sample is drawn from a study of blood T cell repertoires in COVID-19. Across the whole study: Sources were T cells, B-cell-depleted T cells, or PBMCs; the material itself was cDNA or gDNA.

The J segment lost 3 bases and the V segment lost 7 bases, leaving 4 bases of the junction unmatched. This CDR3 comprises 15 residues. Germline CDR1 ENHRY, CDR2 SYGVKD. The study recruited people aged roughly 18 to 100 years across approximately 25 US areas. As processed by the authors: Nucleated cell number was recorded as an estimate derived from reference gene primer amplification. Sequencing used immunoSEQ multiplex PCR; TCRdb keeps in-frame clones, though not all of them. V and J calls and clone size are those listed in that table; D and trimming were worked out from the DNA. This repertoire shows about 240,000 clones, approximately 86% found once; its top ten account for about 3.3%.

The sequenced sample was PBMCs or T cells enriched from blood (not recorded which). The chain recombines TRBV10-3 with TRBJ2-6; 9 bases align to TRBD1. The source of this sequence is a woman aged 40 to 49 with acute COVID-19. The CDR3 loop reads CAIKQGAVGANVLTF. In DNA, the CDR3 is TGTGCCATCAAACAGGGGGCGGTTGGGGCCAACGTCCTGACTTTC.